One sample yielded the 20 T cell receptor beta chains listed below, sequenced in a study of shared clonotypes between healthy human individuals. Using immunoSEQ multiplex PCR, the repertoire was profiled, and TCRdb retains in-frame clones only, with some absent. The sample comprises around 2.1 million clones, 95% of which are singletons, and roughly 0.13% rests with the top ten. Material: naive CD4+ T cells sorted from blood. Subset in this sample: CD45RA+ positively selected. These receptors were collected from a man aged 18 to 30 in good health.

This clone was counted a few times. The rearrangement uses TRBV7-2 and TRBJ2-5; no reliable D call. The CDR3 has 13 residues. V dropped 6 bases and J dropped 0 bases, with 8 bases sitting between them. Germline-derived CDR1 and CDR2 are SGHTA and FQGNSA. The CDR3 loop is CASSDGHQETQYF. CDR3 nucleotide sequence: TGTGCCAGCAGTGACGGACACCAAGAGACCCAGTACTTC.

The rearrangement links TRBV27 to TRBJ2-7, with 11 bases matching TRBD1. V shed 6 bases and J 3 bases; nucleotides not matched to a gene: 4. CDR3 length: 14 amino acids. Germline loops: CDR1 MNHEY, CDR2 SMNVEV (reference sequence). CDR3 DNA sequence: TGTGCCAGCAGAACCGGGACAGGGGGCTACGAGCAGTACTTC. Encoded protein: CASRTGTGGYEQYF.

The chain couples TRBV19 to TRBJ1-6; 9 bases agree with TRBD1. Germline CDR1 reads LNHDA; CDR2 reads SQIVND (reference sequence). The CDR3 totals 14 residues. The V and J ends lost 4 bases and 10 bases, in that order; junction bases with no gene match: 5. The CDR3 nucleotides are TGTGCCAGTAGTAGGGACAGGGTTATCTCACCCCTCCACTTT. Its translation: CASSRDRVISPLHF.

This rearrangement joins TRBV5-1 to TRBJ2-3, with D uncertain. V gave up 4 bases and J gave up 4 bases, with 10 bases separating them. This CDR3 spans 13 amino acids. The germline gives CDR1 SGHRS, CDR2 YFSETQ. CDR3 sequence reads: CASSPRRADTQYF. CDR3 DNA sequence: TGCGCCAGCAGCCCCCGACGGGCAGATACGCAGTATTTT.

About this clone: The junction departs from germline at one end; a sequencing error may be responsible. The chain carries TRBV18 and TRBJ1-5; weak D call: TRBD1 (5 bases). The CDR3 has 14 amino acids. Germline values: CDR1 KGHSH, CDR2 LQKENI. DNA of the CDR3: TGTGCCAGCTCCCCGGGGGGGAGCAATCAGTCCCAGCATTTT. Amino acids: CASSPGGSNQSQHF.

The V and J genes are TRBV4-2 and TRBJ2-1, with a weak D call TRBD2 (5 bases). In germline, CDR1 is LGHNA, CDR2 YNFKEQ. The CDR3 runs to 15 residues. Trimming took 0 bases from V and 6 from J, leaving 12 bases between them. In DNA form, the CDR3 reads TGTGCCAGCAGCCAAGAATCTAGCCGGATCAATGAGCAGTTCTTC. Translating gives CASSQESSRINEQFF.

The V gene is TRBV6-1, the J gene TRBJ2-1; 8 nucleotides agree with TRBD2. Trimming took 1 base from V and 6 from J; bases not matched to a gene: 5. In germline, CDR1 is MNHNS, CDR2 SASEGT. The CDR3 loop spans 15 amino acids. In nucleotides, the CDR3 is TGTGCCAGCAGTGAAGGCCTAGCGGGTCGCAATGAGCAGTTCTTC. Translated: CASSEGLAGRNEQFF.

A word on this clone: The identical CDR3 is also encoded by other nucleotide sequences in the sample. This rearrangement joins TRBV5-4 to TRBJ2-7, with D possibly being TRBD1 (6 bases). V was shortened by 1 base and J by 3 bases, with 8 bases between the two germline ends. The germline V gene has CDR1 SGHNT and CDR2 YYREEE (reference sequence). There are 13 residues in the CDR3. This CDR3 reads CASSLQGSYEQYF. Here the CDR3 DNA reads TGTGCCAGCAGCTTGCAGGGGAGCTACGAGCAGTACTTC.

A few counts support this clone. Different DNA sequences within this sample yield the same CDR3. This rearrangement joins TRBV10-3 to TRBJ1-5; 8 bases map to TRBD1. Germline V gene lookup returns CDR1 ENHRY and CDR2 SYGVKD. J gave up 1 base and V 3 bases, and 2 bases lay outside the gene matches. The CDR3 spans 15 residues. The CDR3 region is CAISETGGSNQPQHF. The CDR3 region has the DNA TGTGCCATCAGTGAAACAGGGGGAAGCAATCAGCCCCAGCATTTT.

The V gene is TRBV10-3, the J gene TRBJ2-7; 12 nucleotides match TRBD2. The germline CDR1 and CDR2 sequences are ENHRY and SYGVKD. The CDR3 runs 14 residues. Trimming removed 8 bases from V and 3 bases from J; junction bases left unmatched: 5. Here the CDR3 DNA reads TGTGCCATCTCTGGGACTAGCGGGCACTACGAGCAGTACTTC. Its protein product is CAISGTSGHYEQYF.

The rearrangement uses TRBV4-3 and TRBJ2-7; D possibly corresponds to TRBD2 (6 bases). Per the germline V gene, CDR1 is LGHNA and CDR2 is YSLEER. V lost 0 bases and J lost 5, with 17 bases in between. The CDR3 is made up of 16 amino acids. DNA of the CDR3: TGCGCCAGCAGCCAAGATGCCGGGAGAGCCTATAACGAGCAGTACTTC. This sequence encodes CASSQDAGRAYNEQYF.

V gene TRBV2 combines with J gene TRBJ1-2, with TRBD1 identical over 8 bases. The ends lost 9 bases at V and 5 bases at J; junction bases unmatched: 5. In germline, CDR1 is SNHLY, CDR2 FYNNEI. There are 12 residues in the CDR3. CDR3 region: CARTGTGYGYTF. The CDR3 region has the DNA TGTGCCAGAACCGGGACAGGTTATGGCTACACCTTC.

CDR3 residues: CASSLSRQLPSGANVLTF. CDR3 nucleotides: TGTGCCAGCAGCTTGTCGAGACAGTTACCGTCTGGGGCCAACGTCCTGACTTTC. The chain recombines TRBV5-6 with TRBJ2-6, with D maybe TRBD1 (5 bases). Germline CDR1 and CDR2: SGHDT and YYEEEE. V was cut by 1 base and J by 1 base, with 15 bases left in between. The length of the CDR3 is 18 residues.

The CDR3 region has the DNA TGTGCCAGCAGCTTAGTATCCAGGGAGGGAAGTGAAAAACTGTTTTTT. It specifies CASSLVSREGSEKLFF. The chain has TRBV11-3 and TRBJ1-4; D might be TRBD1 (5 bases). Trimming pared 1 base from V and 7 bases from J, leaving 16 bases between. Germline V CDR1 and CDR2: SGHNT, YENEEA. The CDR3 runs to 16 residues.

CDR3 DNA sequence: TGTGCCATCAGTGGAAGTGGGGGGGCTGGAAACACCATATATTTT. Translating it yields CAISGSGGAGNTIYF. This chain uses TRBV10-3 with TRBJ1-3; TRBD1 might be the D (5 bases). Germline loops: CDR1 ENHRY, CDR2 SYGVKD. The CDR3 loop spans 15 amino acids. With 4 bases removed from V and 2 bases from J, the gap between germline ends came to 12 bases.

The chain is built from TRBV4-1 and TRBJ2-7; weak D call: TRBD1 (6 bases). V was shortened by 1 base and J by 0 bases, with 13 bases between the two germline ends. The CDR3 loop spans 16 amino acids. Germline V gene lookup returns CDR1 MGHRA and CDR2 YSYEKL. For the CDR3, the DNA is TGCGCCAGCAGCCAAGTGGGAGACAGGAGCTCCTACGAGCAGTACTTC. The encoded protein is CASSQVGDRSSYEQYF.

This rearrangement joins TRBV18 to TRBJ1-2; no firm D call. Trimming left V 0 bases short and J 3 bases short, with 11 bases between. Germline loops: CDR1 KGHSH, CDR2 LQKENI. CDR3 length equals 15 residues. This chain's CDR3 is CASSPPSAAHYGYTF. CDR3 in DNA: TGTGCCAGCTCACCACCGTCGGCGGCCCACTATGGCTACACCTTC.

This chain links TRBV7-9 with TRBJ1-6; D call uncertain. Germline loops: CDR1 SEHNR, CDR2 FQNEAQ (reference sequence). Trimming shortened V by 1 base and J by 8 bases, and 9 bases separated the two germline ends. The CDR3 is 14 amino acids. The CDR3 region is CASSLGAGDSPLHF. The CDR3, as DNA: TGTGCCAGCAGCTTAGGGGCAGGAGATTCACCCCTCCACTTT. The full variable domain, rest sourced from reference TRBV7-9 and TRBJ1-6, is DTGVSQNPRHKITKRGQNVTFRCDPISEHNRLYWYRQTLGQGPEFLTYFQNEAQLEKSRLLSDRFSAERPKGSFSTLEIQRTEQGDSAMYLCASSLGAGDSPLHFGNGTRLTVT.

The V call is TRBV7-2, the J call TRBJ2-7; D may be TRBD1 (5 bases). V lost 5 bases and J lost 4, with 12 bases in between. Germline V gives CDR1 SGHTA, CDR2 FQGNSA. The CDR3 is made up of 13 amino acids. Written as DNA, the CDR3 is TGTGCCAGCAGCCCCGTTTCAGGGTACGAGCAGTACTTC. This codes for CASSPVSGYEQYF.

In its sample, this clone was seen a few times. CDR3 loop: CASTGHTAGYTF. The CDR3 DNA reads as TGTGCCAGTACCGGCCACACGGCTGGCTACACCTTC. The chain joins TRBV19 to TRBJ1-2; no clear D gene. CDR1 and CDR2 (germline): LNHDA, SQIVND (reference sequence). The CDR3 is 12 amino acids. Trimming took off 7 bases at V and 7 bases at J, with 13 bases between the two ends.